A selection of T cell receptor beta chains follows, all from one sample in a study of blood T cell repertoires in COVID-19. The protocol was immunoSEQ multiplex PCR, while the TCRdb copy is restricted to in-frame clones and leaves out a portion. The sample consists of roughly 48,000 clones, roughly 90% of them appearing once. The sample taken for sequencing was peripheral blood. Receptor source: a human donor in a cohort sampled during active COVID-19. Both conserved end residues are part of each CDR3. The D gene is left open where the match is weak. Clone sizes are given selectively: once, few, many, or a class where the clone is expanded.

V gene,clone size,J gene,D gene,CDR3 protein,CDR3 DNA
TRBV5-4,once,TRBJ2-2,.,CASSLDSRRNTGELFF,TGTGCCAGCAGCTTGGATTCTCGGAGAAACACCGGGGAGCTGTTTTTT
TRBV7-8,.,TRBJ2-7,.,CASSLARRLSSIHEQYF,TGTGCCAGCAGCTTAGCTCGCCGGTTGTCATCGATCCACGAGCAGTACTTC
TRBV5-1,.,TRBJ2-5,.,CASSGGTAQETQYF,TGCGCCAGCAGCGGAGGGACAGCGCAAGAGACCCAGTACTTC
TRBV4-1,.,TRBJ2-7,TRBD1,CASSPGTDYEQYF,TGCGCCAGCAGCCCCGGGACAGACTACGAGCAGTACTTC
TRBV7-2,.,TRBJ2-3,TRBD1,CASSLEFQGADTQYF,TGTGCCAGCAGCTTAGAGTTTCAGGGGGCAGATACGCAGTATTTT
TRBV21-1,.,TRBJ1-5,.,CASSKGTGGDSNQPQHF,TGTGCCAGCAGCAAAGGGACAGGGGGCGATAGCAATCAGCCCCAGCATTTT
TRBV7-9,.,TRBJ1-1,TRBD1,CASSFRQGTNTEAFF,TGTGCCAGCAGCTTCCGACAGGGGACCAACACTGAAGCTTTCTTT
TRBV7-3,.,TRBJ1-1,TRBD1,CASSSQGAANTEAFF,TGTGCCAGCAGCTCCCAGGGGGCTGCGAACACTGAAGCTTTCTTT
TRBV10-2,few,TRBJ1-3,.,CASSDNSGNTIYF,TGCGCCAGCAGTGACAACTCTGGAAACACCATATATTTT
TRBV4-1,.,TRBJ2-1,.,CASSQEARVGSNEQFF,TGCGCCAGCAGCCAAGAGGCCAGGGTCGGTAGTAATGAGCAGTTCTTC
TRBV21-1,.,TRBJ2-4,.,CASSKDGQGLDIQYF,TGTGCCAGCAGCAAGGACGGACAGGGGCTGGACATTCAGTACTTC
TRBV28,.,TRBJ2-7,TRBD1,CASNVPPGRTGSYEQYF,TGTGCCAGCAACGTCCCCCCGGGAAGGACAGGGAGTTACGAGCAGTACTTC
TRBV7-7,.,TRBJ2-3,TRBD2,CASSALAGGSTDTQYF,TGTGCTAGCAGCGCCCTAGCGGGGGGGAGCACAGATACGCAGTATTTT
TRBV19,.,TRBJ1-1,.,CASSIWTETMNTEAFF,TGTGCCAGTAGTATCTGGACAGAAACCATGAACACTGAAGCTTTCTTT
TRBV10-3,once,TRBJ2-7,.,CAISERQDEQYF,TGTGCCATCAGTGAGCGGCAGGACGAGCAGTACTTC
TRBV2,.,TRBJ2-4,TRBD2,CASSELAGGAKNIQYF,TGTGCCAGCAGTGAACTGGCGGGGGGGGCCAAAAACATTCAGTACTTC
TRBV6-5,.,TRBJ2-5,TRBD1,CASSLAGGGQETQYF,TGTGCCAGCAGTTTGGCAGGGGGCGGGCAAGAGACCCAGTACTTC
TRBV5-1,.,TRBJ2-3,TRBD2,CASTMGAGGPDTQYF,TGCGCCAGCACCATGGGAGCGGGGGGGCCAGATACGCAGTATTTT
TRBV2,.,TRBJ2-2,.,CASVRTGELFF,TGTGCCAGCGTTCGCACCGGGGAGCTGTTTTTT
TRBV4-1,.,TRBJ1-1,.,CASSQDDIASTEAFF,TGCGCCAGCAGCCAAGATGATATAGCGAGCACTGAAGCTTTCTTT
TRBV11-3,.,TRBJ2-2,.,CASSPRARGGGELFF,TGTGCCAGCAGCCCCCGGGCCAGGGGCGGCGGGGAGCTGTTTTTT
TRBV6-4,once,TRBJ1-2,.,CASSDSMGAQGYTF,TGTGCCAGCAGTGACTCGATGGGGGCACAGGGCTACACCTTC
TRBV13,.,TRBJ2-1,.,CASSLTSGVRGQFF,TGTGCCAGCAGCTTGACCTCAGGGGTAAGAGGGCAGTTCTTC
TRBV5-1,.,TRBJ1-2,.,CASSLGRFNYGYTF,TGCGCCAGCAGCTTGGGGAGATTTAACTATGGCTACACCTTC
TRBV2,.,TRBJ1-2,.,CASSQGTSYGGYTF,TGTGCCAGCAGTCAAGGGACAAGCTACGGAGGCTACACCTTC
TRBV27,.,TRBJ1-1,.,CASSLSSVNTEAFF,TGTGCCAGCAGTTTATCTTCCGTGAACACTGAAGCTTTCTTT
TRBV18,.,TRBJ2-3,TRBD2,CASSHGGADTQYF,TGTGCCAGCTCACACGGGGGGGCAGATACGCAGTATTTT
TRBV6-2/TRBV6-3,.,TRBJ2-1,.,CASSFRDTNEQFF,TGTGCCAGCAGTTTTCGGGACACCAATGAGCAGTTCTTC
TRBV4-3,.,TRBJ1-2,TRBD1,CASSQEGTARGYTF,TGCGCCAGCAGCCAAGAAGGGACAGCAAGGGGCTACACCTTC
TRBV27,.,TRBJ2-5,TRBD2,CASRGGETQYF,TGTGCCAGCAGGGGAGGGGAGACCCAGTACTTC
TRBV20-1,.,TRBJ2-7,.,CSARSGFEQYF,TGCAGTGCTAGGAGCGGGTTCGAGCAGTACTTC
TRBV7-9,.,TRBJ1-2,TRBD1,CASSLVEGATTAGYTF,TGTGCCAGCAGCTTAGTCGAGGGGGCGACAACGGCGGGCTACACCTTC
TRBV6-6,.,TRBJ1-5,TRBD1,CASSRQTTGDRTQPQHF,TGTGCCAGCAGTCGCCAGACGACAGGGGATCGAACTCAGCCCCAGCATTTT
TRBV5-1,.,TRBJ2-1,TRBD2,CASSDRTSGGSEQFF,TGCGCCAGCAGCGATAGGACTAGCGGGGGGTCGGAGCAGTTCTTC
TRBV6-6,.,TRBJ2-3,.,CASSYSERGRYF,TGTGCCAGCAGTTACTCGGAAAGGGGCCGGTATTTT
TRBV5-1,.,TRBJ2-1,.,CASSLDQNNEQFF,TGCGCCAGCAGCTTGGATCAGAATAATGAGCAGTTCTTC
TRBV6-6,.,TRBJ1-2,.,CASSLDSYGYTF,TGTGCCAGCAGTCTGGACAGTTATGGCTACACCTTC
TRBV7-6,.,TRBJ1-2,TRBD1,CASSATGTGYRGGYTF,TGTGCCAGCAGCGCAACCGGGACAGGGTATAGAGGTGGCTACACCTTC
TRBV5-5,.,TRBJ1-1,TRBD1,CASSLQGATEAFF,TGTGCCAGCAGCTTGCAGGGGGCCACTGAAGCTTTCTTT
TRBV10-3,.,TRBJ1-1,.,CAISESGGSTEAFF,TGTGCCATCAGTGAGTCGGGCGGGAGCACTGAAGCTTTCTTT
TRBV6-5,.,TRBJ2-7,TRBD1,CASRRDRTPYEQYF,TGTGCCAGCAGAAGGGACAGGACCCCCTACGAGCAGTACTTC
TRBV19,.,TRBJ1-4,.,CASSIGTIREKLFF,TGTGCCAGTAGTATAGGTACCATCAGGGAAAAACTGTTTTTT
TRBV5-1,.,TRBJ2-2,TRBD1,CASSVGTGGTGELFF,TGCGCCAGCAGCGTAGGGACAGGGGGCACCGGGGAGCTGTTTTTT
TRBV2,few,TRBJ1-2,.,CASSEATVRQANYGYTF,TGTGCCAGCAGTGAAGCGACGGTCAGGCAGGCGAACTATGGCTACACCTTC
TRBV15,.,TRBJ2-3,TRBD1,CATSSNDRGRDTQYF,TGTGCCACCAGCAGCAACGACAGGGGGAGGGATACGCAGTATTTT
TRBV9,once,TRBJ1-2,.,CASSATEVGGLYGYTF,TGTGCCAGCAGCGCCACTGAAGTTGGGGGCTTGTATGGCTACACCTTC
TRBV20-1,once,TRBJ1-5,.,CSAGEKPQHF,TGCAGTGCTGGGGAGAAGCCCCAGCATTTT
TRBV11-3,.,TRBJ2-7,.,CARRSGGDHEQYF,TGTGCCAGGCGAAGCGGCGGGGACCACGAGCAGTACTTC
TRBV11-2,.,TRBJ2-5,TRBD1,CASSLDRASGQYF,TGTGCCAGCAGCCTCGACAGGGCCTCGGGCCAGTACTTC
TRBV7-9,.,TRBJ2-7,.,CASSSTGIKYF,TGTGCCAGCAGCTCCACAGGGATCAAGTACTTC
TRBV9,.,TRBJ1-5,.,CASSRGQGGQPQHF,TGTGCCAGCAGCCGGGGTCAAGGTGGTCAGCCCCAGCATTTT
TRBV9,.,TRBJ2-5,TRBD1,CASSTGQAVGTQYF,TGTGCCAGCAGCACTGGACAGGCCGTTGGGACCCAGTACTTC
TRBV19,.,TRBJ2-1,.,CASSPGLTYNEQFF,TGTGCCAGCTCCCCAGGTTTGACCTACAATGAGCAGTTCTTC